Listed below are T cell receptor beta chains from one sample, sequenced in a study of response to subunit inactivated influenza vaccine. TCRdb used MiXCR to reprocess the RT-PCR reads, holding one entry per CDR3 protein. This table has 450,000 to 500,000 distinct CDR3 sequences, approximately 11% appearing once. The sequencing used PBMCs from blood, collected roughly 6 weeks after vaccination. Receptors were obtained from a man aged 50-60 years who received an inactivated influenza vaccine. Each CDR3 is given with its conserved first and last residue. A D gene is named only where the DNA matches it firmly. Clone size appears in some rows only: once, few, many, or a class for an expanded clone.

J	V	size	D	CDR3	DNA
TRBJ1-6	TRBV20-1	.	.	CSARDTMGGGSYNSPLHF	TGCAGTGCTAGAGACACGATGGGGGGAGGCTCCTATAATTCACCCCTCCACTTT
TRBJ2-7	TRBV3-1	.	TRBD1	CASSREPGQGAHEQYF	TGTGCCAGCAGCCGGGAACCGGGACAGGGGGCCCACGAGCAGTACTTC
TRBJ2-1	TRBV12-3/TRBV12-4	many	.	CASRRGLRGDEQFF	TGTGCCAGCAGGCGGGGGCTCCGGGGCGATGAGCAGTTCTTC
TRBJ2-1	TRBV5-1	.	TRBD2	CASSSTSGVGEQFF	TGCGCCAGCAGCTCAACTAGCGGGGTGGGGGAGCAGTTCTTC
TRBJ2-7	TRBV27	few	TRBD1	CASSPEDRVGYEQYF	TGTGCCAGCAGTCCCGAGGACAGGGTGGGGTACGAGCAGTACTTC
TRBJ2-2	TRBV4-3	many	TRBD1	CASSQDWAGGLTGELFF	TGCGCCAGCAGCCAAGATTGGGCAGGGGGCCTAACCGGGGAGCTGTTTTTT
TRBJ2-1	TRBV6-5	few	.	CASSYRPDAKQFF	TGTGCCAGCAGTTACCGCCCTGATGCTAAGCAGTTCTTC
TRBJ2-3	TRBV4-2	many	.	CASSQGDGGPGTDTQYF	TGTGCCAGCAGCCAAGGAGACGGGGGGCCTGGCACAGATACGCAGTATTTT
TRBJ2-5	TRBV20-1	few	TRBD2	CSARDNTGGVTETQYF	TGCAGTGCTAGAGATAACACGGGGGGGGTTACAGAGACCCAGTACTTC
TRBJ2-1	TRBV12-3/TRBV12-4	many	.	CASSPFTAVAYNEQFF	TGTGCCAGCAGTCCCTTTACGGCGGTAGCCTACAATGAGCAGTTCTTC
TRBJ2-1	TRBV4-3	.	.	CASSQVTREGDEQFF	TGCGCCAGCAGCCAAGTCACGCGGGAAGGCGATGAGCAGTTCTTC
TRBJ2-3	TRBV29-1	many	TRBD2	CSVAGGPGSVTDTQYF	TGCAGCGTTGCGGGGGGGCCCGGGAGTGTCACAGATACGCAGTATTTT
TRBJ1-1	TRBV5-1	many	TRBD1	CASSSQQGGTEAFF	TGCGCCAGCAGCTCGCAACAGGGGGGGACTGAAGCTTTCTTT
TRBJ2-6	TRBV6-1	few	.	CASSLQGRSGANVLTF	TGTGCCAGCAGCCTACAGGGCCGGTCTGGGGCCAACGTCCTGACTTTC
TRBJ2-3	TRBV5-1	few	.	CASSLEGSHTQYF	TGCGCCAGCAGCTTGGAAGGGTCCCATACGCAGTATTTT
TRBJ2-1	TRBV11-1	few	.	CASSSLGRLNEQFF	TGTGCCAGCAGCTCCTTGGGCAGGCTCAATGAGCAGTTCTTC
TRBJ2-2	TRBV12-3/TRBV12-4	few	.	CASSSATGELFF	TGTGCCAGCAGTTCCGCCACCGGGGAGCTGTTTTTT
TRBJ2-7	TRBV20-1	few	TRBD2	CSARPGLALHEQYF	TGCAGTGCTAGGCCGGGACTAGCGTTGCACGAGCAGTACTTC
TRBJ2-5	TRBV2	many	TRBD2	CASSGLAGRETQYF	TGTGCCAGCAGTGGTCTAGCGGGCAGGGAGACCCAGTACTTC
TRBJ1-5	TRBV27	many	.	CASSLSQGGNQPQHF	TGTGCCAGCAGTTTATCACAGGGCGGGAATCAGCCCCAGCATTTT
TRBJ1-1	TRBV6-1	many	.	CASRKVRYTEAFF	TGTGCCAGCCGCAAGGTACGGTACACTGAAGCTTTCTTT
TRBJ1-3	TRBV5-1	.	.	CASSPGAPSGNTIYF	TGCGCCAGCAGCCCCGGGGCCCCCTCTGGAAACACCATATATTTT
TRBJ2-1	TRBV10-3	many	TRBD1	CAISRQGAYNEQFF	TGTGCCATCAGTAGACAGGGCGCCTACAATGAGCAGTTCTTC
TRBJ2-7	TRBV5-1	few	TRBD1	CASSWEGQGNEQYF	TGCGCCAGCAGCTGGGAGGGACAGGGCAACGAGCAGTACTTC
TRBJ2-1	TRBV12-3/TRBV12-4	.	.	CASSFTLVSEQFF	TGTGCCAGCAGTTTTACACTAGTCAGTGAGCAGTTCTTC
TRBJ2-1	TRBV7-9	.	TRBD1	CASSSPATGSYNEQFF	TGTGCCAGCAGCTCTCCCGCGACAGGGTCCTACAATGAGCAGTTCTTC
TRBJ1-4	TRBV5-6	many	.	CASSSTGSANEKLFF	TGTGCCAGCAGCTCGACAGGCTCCGCTAATGAAAAACTGTTTTTT
TRBJ1-1	TRBV30	.	.	CAWRAWGGDTEAFF	TGTGCCTGGAGGGCCTGGGGAGGGGACACTGAAGCTTTCTTT
TRBJ2-2	TRBV6-5	few	TRBD1	CASSYSYRGANTGELFF	TGTGCCAGCAGTTACTCGTACAGGGGCGCGAACACCGGGGAGCTGTTTTTT
TRBJ2-1	TRBV7-6	few	.	CASSLETDSYNEQFF	TGTGCCAGCAGCTTAGAAACAGACTCCTACAATGAGCAGTTCTTC
TRBJ2-5	TRBV10-3	.	.	CAIGQGETQYF	TGTGCCATAGGGCAGGGAGAGACCCAGTACTTC
TRBJ2-4	TRBV6-1	many	.	CASGLAGPTKNIQYF	TGTGCCAGCGGGTTGGCGGGGCCCACCAAAAACATTCAGTACTTC
TRBJ2-1	TRBV12-3/TRBV12-4	few	.	CASSGGSSYNEQFF	TGTGCCAGCAGTGGGGGGAGCTCCTACAATGAGCAGTTCTTC
TRBJ2-7	TRBV10-3	few	.	CAISGQGSGYEQYF	TGTGCCATCAGTGGGCAGGGGAGCGGGTACGAGCAGTACTTC
TRBJ1-5	TRBV28	many	.	CASSLRGINQPQHF	TGTGCCAGCAGCCTAAGGGGGATCAATCAGCCCCAGCATTTT
TRBJ2-2	TRBV9	.	TRBD2	CASSGGLAAPEWVRNTGELFF	TGTGCCAGCAGTGGAGGACTAGCGGCACCTGAGTGGGTTAGGAACACCGGGGAGCTGTTTTTT
TRBJ2-7	TRBV6-5	.	.	CASSYWGGGGYEQYF	TGTGCCAGCAGTTACTGGGGGGGAGGGGGCTACGAGCAGTACTTC
TRBJ2-7	TRBV12-3/TRBV12-4	many	TRBD2	CASSLGSGGPYEQYF	TGTGCCAGCAGTTTGGGAAGCGGGGGCCCCTACGAGCAGTACTTC
TRBJ2-7	TRBV11-2	.	TRBD2	CASSPGTSGRALGEQYF	TGTGCCAGCAGCCCCGGGACTAGCGGGAGGGCCCTGGGCGAGCAGTACTTC
TRBJ2-1	TRBV20-1	many	TRBD1	CSARQGATYNEQFF	TGCAGTGCTAGGCAGGGGGCTACCTACAATGAGCAGTTCTTC
TRBJ2-3	TRBV29-1	many	.	CSTGRGNTDTQYF	TGCAGCACGGGCCGGGGCAACACAGATACGCAGTATTTT
TRBJ1-4	TRBV4-3	.	.	CASSQDRQTNEKLFF	TGCGCCAGCAGCCAAGATCGACAGACTAATGAAAAACTGTTTTTT
TRBJ1-5	TRBV20-1	.	TRBD1	CSASGTGGGGQPQHF	TGCAGTGCTAGTGGGACAGGGGGCGGCGGTCAGCCCCAGCATTTT
TRBJ1-1	TRBV19	few	.	CASSTSERGAFF	TGTGCCAGTAGTACATCGGAAAGGGGTGCTTTCTTT
TRBJ2-1	TRBV7-7	few	TRBD2	CASSLRPLAGSYNEQFF	TGTGCCAGCAGCTTACGGCCACTAGCGGGCTCCTACAATGAGCAGTTCTTC
TRBJ2-1	TRBV11-3	few	.	CASSLVPTVYNEQFF	TGTGCCAGCAGCTTAGTTCCGACAGTATACAATGAGCAGTTCTTC
TRBJ2-7	TRBV24-1	few	.	CATSDHRTYEQYF	TGTGCCACCAGTGATCACAGGACCTACGAGCAGTACTTC
TRBJ2-1	TRBV5-1	.	TRBD2	CASSPELAGTNEQFF	TGCGCCAGCAGCCCGGAACTAGCGGGTACCAATGAGCAGTTCTTC
TRBJ2-2	TRBV7-2	many	TRBD1	CASSTGASTGELFF	TGTGCCAGCAGCACAGGGGCGTCCACCGGGGAGCTGTTTTTT
TRBJ2-7	TRBV2	many	TRBD1	CASATGIEQYF	TGTGCCAGCGCGACAGGGATCGAGCAGTACTTC
TRBJ1-6	TRBV4-2	.	TRBD1	CASSQKVKRTGFGLGSPLHF	TGTGCCAGCAGCCAAAAGGTTAAAAGGACAGGGTTTGGGCTAGGGTCACCCCTCCACTTT
TRBJ1-1	TRBV6-4	.	.	CASSDSSGGALNTEAFF	TGTGCCAGCAGTGACTCAAGCGGGGGCGCGCTGAACACTGAAGCTTTCTTT
TRBJ2-1	TRBV7-2	.	.	CASSGGGYEQFF	TGTGCCAGCAGCGGCGGTGGCTATGAGCAGTTCTTC
TRBJ2-7	TRBV7-9	few	.	CASSFRDLNEQYF	TGTGCCAGCAGCTTCCGGGACCTGAACGAGCAGTACTTC
TRBJ1-5	TRBV12-3/TRBV12-4	many	.	CASSFGEGQPQHF	TGTGCCAGCAGTTTTGGGGAGGGCCAGCCCCAGCATTTT
TRBJ2-2	TRBV29-1	few	.	CSVEGFGRTGELFF	TGCAGCGTTGAGGGGTTTGGGAGAACCGGGGAGCTGTTTTTT
TRBJ2-7	TRBV5-1	few	TRBD1	CASSPGQGEQYF	TGCGCCAGCAGCCCGGGACAGGGGGAGCAGTACTTC
TRBJ2-1	TRBV20-1	few	.	CSAREPDSHEQFF	TGCAGTGCTAGAGAACCTGACTCCCATGAGCAGTTCTTC
TRBJ1-6	TRBV7-2	.	TRBD1	CASSLGGQGRSPLHF	TGTGCCAGCAGCTTAGGGGGACAGGGTCGGTCACCCCTCCACTTT
TRBJ1-3	TRBV4-2	many	.	CASSQGARMSGNTIYF	TGTGCCAGTAGCCAAGGGGCCCGGATGTCTGGAAACACCATATATTTT